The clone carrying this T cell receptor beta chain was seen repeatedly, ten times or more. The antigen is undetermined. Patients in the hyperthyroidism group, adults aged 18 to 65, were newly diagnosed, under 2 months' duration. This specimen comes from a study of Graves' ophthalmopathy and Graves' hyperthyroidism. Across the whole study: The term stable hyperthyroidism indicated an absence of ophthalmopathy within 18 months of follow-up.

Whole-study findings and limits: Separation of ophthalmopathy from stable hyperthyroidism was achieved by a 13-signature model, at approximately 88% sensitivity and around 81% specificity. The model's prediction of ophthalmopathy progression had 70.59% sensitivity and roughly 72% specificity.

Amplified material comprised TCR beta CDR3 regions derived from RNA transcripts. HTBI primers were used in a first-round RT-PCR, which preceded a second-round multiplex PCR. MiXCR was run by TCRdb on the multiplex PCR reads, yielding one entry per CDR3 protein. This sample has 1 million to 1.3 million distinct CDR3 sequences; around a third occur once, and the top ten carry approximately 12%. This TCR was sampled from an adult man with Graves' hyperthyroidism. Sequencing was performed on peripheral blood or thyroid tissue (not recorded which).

Here the CDR3 reads CASSRGPGDTEAFF. For the CDR3, the DNA is TGTGCCAGCAGCAGGGGGCCGGGGGACACTGAAGCTTTCTTT. This chain uses TRBV3-1 with TRBJ1-1, with 7 bases lining up with TRBD1. Looked up from germline, CDR1 is LGHDT and CDR2 is YNNKEL (reference sequence). The CDR3 contains 14 residues. V trimming: 5 bases; J trimming: 3 bases; junction bases outside the gene matches: 6.